A selection of T cell receptor beta chains follows, all from one sample in a study of PD-L1 blockade in urothelial cancer. Assay used: immunoSEQ multiplex PCR; TCRdb lists only in-frame clones, some missing. The sample holds approximately 51,000 clones; approximately 83% are singletons and the top ten take around 16%. Sequenced here: PBMCs, sampled around atezolizumab (anti-PD-L1) treatment. These receptors originate from a man in his sixties with urothelial cancer. Each CDR3 is given with its conserved first and last residue. A D gene is named only where the DNA matches it firmly. Size is omitted from some rows. Given values are once, few, many or a class for expanded clones.

V gene: TRBV15
CDR3 length: 13
J gene: TRBJ1-2
clone size: .
D gene: .
CDR3 protein: CATRAGGDYGYTF
CDR3 DNA: TGTGCCACCAGGGCGGGAGGGGACTATGGCTACACCTTC

V gene: TRBV7-3
CDR3 length: 13
J gene: TRBJ1-1
clone size: .
D gene: .
CDR3 protein: CASRQGLQTEAFF
CDR3 DNA: TGTGCCAGCAGGCAGGGGCTTCAGACTGAAGCTTTCTTT

V gene: TRBV12-5
CDR3 length: 21
J gene: TRBJ2-2
clone size: .
D gene: TRBD2
CDR3 protein: CASGFHGLPGLGFGYTGELFF
CDR3 DNA: TGTGCTAGTGGTTTTCACGGTTTACCGGGACTAGGGTTCGGTTACACCGGGGAGCTGTTTTTT

V gene: TRBV6-5
CDR3 length: 13
J gene: TRBJ1-1
clone size: once
D gene: .
CDR3 protein: CASSPQGITEAFF
CDR3 DNA: TGTGCCAGCAGTCCTCAGGGTATCACTGAAGCTTTCTTT

V gene: TRBV9
CDR3 length: 19
J gene: TRBJ1-2
clone size: .
D gene: TRBD1
CDR3 protein: CASSVTEIQRTGGDYGYTF
CDR3 DNA: TGTGCCAGCAGCGTAACCGAGATTCAAAGGACAGGGGGGGACTATGGCTACACCTTC

V gene: TRBV5-3
CDR3 length: 17
J gene: TRBJ2-2
clone size: .
D gene: TRBD2
CDR3 protein: CARSFPSGDSNTGELFF
CDR3 DNA: TGTGCCAGAAGCTTTCCTAGCGGGGATTCGAACACCGGGGAGCTGTTTTTT

V gene: TRBV4-1
CDR3 length: 19
J gene: TRBJ2-1
clone size: .
D gene: TRBD2
CDR3 protein: CASSQDPHGSGRVFNEQFF
CDR3 DNA: TGCGCCAGCAGCCAAGATCCCCACGGGAGCGGGAGGGTTTTCAATGAGCAGTTCTTC

V gene: TRBV18
CDR3 length: 15
J gene: TRBJ1-5
clone size: .
D gene: TRBD1
CDR3 protein: CASSPLGGAKQPQHF
CDR3 DNA: TGTGCCAGCTCACCATTAGGGGGCGCGAAGCAGCCCCAGCATTTT

V gene: TRBV30
CDR3 length: 14
J gene: TRBJ2-2
clone size: .
D gene: TRBD1
CDR3 protein: CACNRGLGTGELFF
CDR3 DNA: TGTGCCTGCAACAGGGGGCTAGGGACCGGGGAGCTGTTTTTT

V gene: TRBV18
CDR3 length: 16
J gene: TRBJ2-7
clone size: .
D gene: TRBD2
CDR3 protein: CASSLQTSGGTYEQYF
CDR3 DNA: TGTGCCAGCTCGCTTCAGACTAGCGGGGGGACATACGAGCAGTACTTC

V gene: TRBV27
CDR3 length: 14
J gene: TRBJ2-7
clone size: .
D gene: .
CDR3 protein: CASSLSSSSYEQYF
CDR3 DNA: TGTGCCAGCAGTTTATCTAGTTCATCCTACGAGCAGTACTTC

V gene: TRBV6-1
CDR3 length: 14
J gene: TRBJ1-1
clone size: .
D gene: .
CDR3 protein: CASSEGPENTEAFF
CDR3 DNA: TGTGCCAGCAGTGAGGGGCCAGAGAACACTGAAGCTTTCTTT

V gene: TRBV7-3
CDR3 length: 15
J gene: TRBJ2-3
clone size: .
D gene: TRBD2
CDR3 protein: CASSVLAGGTDTQYF
CDR3 DNA: TGTGCCAGCAGCGTACTAGCGGGGGGAACAGATACGCAGTATTTT

V gene: TRBV6-5
CDR3 length: 15
J gene: TRBJ1-3
clone size: .
D gene: TRBD1
CDR3 protein: CASSSTGHSGNTIYF
CDR3 DNA: TGTGCCAGCAGTTCGACAGGGCACTCTGGAAACACCATATATTTT

V gene: TRBV7-9
CDR3 length: 17
J gene: TRBJ1-6
clone size: .
D gene: .
CDR3 protein: CASSLGGGSSYNSPLHF
CDR3 DNA: TGTGCCAGCAGCTTAGGGGGAGGGAGCTCCTATAATTCACCCCTCCACTTT

V gene: TRBV2
CDR3 length: 12
J gene: TRBJ1-1
clone size: .
D gene: TRBD1
CDR3 protein: CAGDRGGTEAFF
CDR3 DNA: TGTGCCGGCGACAGGGGGGGGACTGAAGCTTTCTTT

V gene: TRBV6-5
CDR3 length: 15
J gene: TRBJ2-7
clone size: .
D gene: TRBD2
CDR3 protein: CASSYSPGGSYEQYF
CDR3 DNA: TGTGCCAGCAGTTACTCGCCGGGGGGGTCCTACGAGCAGTACTTC

V gene: TRBV18
CDR3 length: 17
J gene: TRBJ2-1
clone size: .
D gene: TRBD2
CDR3 protein: CASSPRAGASGINEQFF
CDR3 DNA: TGTGCCAGCTCACCACGCGCCGGGGCCAGCGGGATCAATGAGCAGTTCTTC

V gene: TRBV9
CDR3 length: 15
J gene: TRBJ2-5
clone size: .
D gene: TRBD2
CDR3 protein: CASSGLAGSGETQYF
CDR3 DNA: TGTGCCAGCAGCGGACTAGCGGGAAGCGGGGAGACCCAGTACTTC

V gene: TRBV5-5
CDR3 length: 15
J gene: TRBJ2-7
clone size: .
D gene: TRBD2
CDR3 protein: CASSLGGGLSTEQYF
CDR3 DNA: TGTGCCAGCAGCTTGGGCGGGGGACTATCCACCGAGCAGTACTTC

V gene: TRBV18
CDR3 length: 15
J gene: TRBJ1-1
clone size: .
D gene: .
CDR3 protein: CASSPEAGRGFEAFF
CDR3 DNA: TGTGCCAGCTCACCAGAGGCGGGCCGCGGTTTTGAAGCTTTCTTT

V gene: TRBV4-2
CDR3 length: 17
J gene: TRBJ2-7
clone size: .
D gene: .
CDR3 protein: CASSQFSGSHTSYEQYF
CDR3 DNA: TGTGCCAGCAGCCAATTTTCAGGGTCCCATACTTCCTACGAGCAGTACTTC

V gene: TRBV5-1
CDR3 length: 13
J gene: TRBJ1-1
clone size: few
D gene: TRBD1
CDR3 protein: CASSPGGGQQAFF
CDR3 DNA: TGCGCCAGCAGCCCCGGGGGGGGACAGCAAGCTTTCTTT

V gene: TRBV6-6
CDR3 length: 14
J gene: TRBJ1-1
clone size: .
D gene: TRBD1
CDR3 protein: CASSYDRGNTEAFF
CDR3 DNA: TGTGCCAGCAGTTACGACAGGGGAAACACTGAAGCTTTCTTT

V gene: TRBV9
CDR3 length: 20
J gene: TRBJ2-4
clone size: once
D gene: TRBD2
CDR3 protein: CASSVGDGGGSLMVKNIQYF
CDR3 DNA: TGTGCCAGCAGCGTAGGGGATGGGGGGGGAAGCCTTATGGTCAAAAACATTCAGTACTTC

V gene: TRBV11-2
CDR3 length: 16
J gene: TRBJ2-5
clone size: .
D gene: .
CDR3 protein: CASSLEWGGFAKTQYF
CDR3 DNA: TGTGCCAGCAGCTTAGAATGGGGAGGATTCGCCAAGACCCAGTACTTC

V gene: TRBV29-1
CDR3 length: 14
J gene: TRBJ2-1
clone size: .
D gene: .
CDR3 protein: CSGSGLRSYNEQFF
CDR3 DNA: TGCAGCGGAAGCGGACTCCGCTCCTACAATGAGCAGTTCTTC

V gene: TRBV5-1
CDR3 length: 16
J gene: TRBJ1-3
clone size: .
D gene: .
CDR3 protein: CASSYGGGRSGNTIYF
CDR3 DNA: TGCGCCAGCAGTTATGGGGGGGGTCGCTCTGGAAACACCATATATTTT

V gene: TRBV7-9
CDR3 length: 14
J gene: TRBJ2-5
clone size: .
D gene: .
CDR3 protein: CASSFRTEQETQYF
CDR3 DNA: TGTGCCAGCAGCTTCCGGACAGAACAAGAGACCCAGTACTTC

V gene: TRBV30
CDR3 length: 10
J gene: TRBJ1-1
clone size: few
D gene: .
CDR3 protein: CASGYTEAFF
CDR3 DNA: TGTGCCTCCGGGTACACTGAAGCTTTCTTT

V gene: TRBV5-1
CDR3 length: 15
J gene: TRBJ1-1
clone size: .
D gene: .
CDR3 protein: CASSLNLNKNTEAFF
CDR3 DNA: TGCGCCAGCAGCTTGAATCTAAATAAGAACACTGAAGCTTTCTTT

V gene: TRBV19
CDR3 length: 16
J gene: TRBJ2-7
clone size: .
D gene: .
CDR3 protein: CASSISRGRQTYEQYF
CDR3 DNA: TGTGCCAGTAGTATATCAAGAGGCCGACAGACCTACGAGCAGTACTTC